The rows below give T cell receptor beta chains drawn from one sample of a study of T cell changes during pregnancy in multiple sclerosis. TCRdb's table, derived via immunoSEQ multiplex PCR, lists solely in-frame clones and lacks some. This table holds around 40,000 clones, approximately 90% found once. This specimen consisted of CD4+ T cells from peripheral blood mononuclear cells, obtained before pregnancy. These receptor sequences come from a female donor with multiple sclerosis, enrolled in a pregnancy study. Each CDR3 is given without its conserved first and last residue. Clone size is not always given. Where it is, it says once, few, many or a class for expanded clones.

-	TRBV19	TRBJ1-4	ASSILDSRKEKLF
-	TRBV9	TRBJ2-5	ASSPTPYQETQY
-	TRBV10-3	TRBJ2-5	AISELRTGGAETQY
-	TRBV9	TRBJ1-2	ASRNRGPVDGYT
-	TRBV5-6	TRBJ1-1	ASRSLQGQVGHTEAF
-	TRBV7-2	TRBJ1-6	ASSLASGGNSPLH
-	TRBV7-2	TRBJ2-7	ASSLVWGGRGYEQY
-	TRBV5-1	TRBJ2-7	ASGEGGGPYEQY
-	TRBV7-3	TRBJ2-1	ASSYLSGEQF
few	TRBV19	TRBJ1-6	ASSITGVANSPLH
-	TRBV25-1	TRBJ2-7	ASSRVPYEQY
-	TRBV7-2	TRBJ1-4	ASTQTGTGAEKLF
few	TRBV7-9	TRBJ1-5	ASSLVLDQPQH
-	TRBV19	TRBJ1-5	ASSRVGQGLDSILHGNQPQH
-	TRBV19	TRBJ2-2	AVPGGGGELF
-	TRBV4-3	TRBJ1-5	ASSRKLSGTGDQPQH
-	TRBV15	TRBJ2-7	ATSRDRADYEQY
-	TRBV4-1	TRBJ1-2	ASSQGSGDGYT
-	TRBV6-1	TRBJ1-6	ASGRQNSPLH
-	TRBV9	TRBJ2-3	ASSVGPRGAKSTDTQY
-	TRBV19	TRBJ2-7	ASSIWGRSYEQY
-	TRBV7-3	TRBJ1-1	ASSLRGQTEAF
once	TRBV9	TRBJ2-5	ASSATTGILETQY
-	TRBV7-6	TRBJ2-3	ASSPLAGRASDTQY
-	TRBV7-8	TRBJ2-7	ASTQTAGVYEQY
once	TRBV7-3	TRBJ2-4	ASSPGTGGPKNIQY
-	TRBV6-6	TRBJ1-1	ASSYARDEAF
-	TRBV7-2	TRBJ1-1	ASRLQGLTNTEAF
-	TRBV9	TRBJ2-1	ASSARTGVGEQF
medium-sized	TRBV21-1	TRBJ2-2	PTAGTGELF
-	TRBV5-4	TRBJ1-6	ASSYRGQNSYNSPLH
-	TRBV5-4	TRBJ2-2	ASSSSTERGTGELF
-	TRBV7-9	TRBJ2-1	ASSGPGGEQF
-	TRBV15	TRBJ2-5	ATSRRDSQETQY
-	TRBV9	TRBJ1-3	ASSVDPTGGLAGNTIY
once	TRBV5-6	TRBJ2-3	ASSLALTSGGADTQY
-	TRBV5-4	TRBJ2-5	ASSPRVPGLAGGPY
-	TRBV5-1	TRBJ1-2	ASSLYRQGDNYGYT
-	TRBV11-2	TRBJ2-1	ASSSGLAGRDNEQF
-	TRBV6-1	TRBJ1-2	ASGKDRDTGRGYT
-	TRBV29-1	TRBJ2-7	SVEGGTSGGREQY
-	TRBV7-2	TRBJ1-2	ASSLRTGFRGYT
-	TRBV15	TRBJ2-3	ATTRTTDSDTQY
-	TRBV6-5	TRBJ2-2	ASSKDWNTGELF
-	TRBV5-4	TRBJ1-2	ASSATGYGYT
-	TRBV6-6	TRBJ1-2	ASRPGTDYGYT
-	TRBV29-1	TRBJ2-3	SAAGIWRDTQY
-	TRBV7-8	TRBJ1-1	ASSRGQGFGGEEAF
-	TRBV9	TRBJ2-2	ASNKGQWPPHTGELF
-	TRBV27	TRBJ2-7	ASSPDRSYEQY